The TCR beta chain under discussion was sequenced for a study of PD-1 blockade in classical Hodgkin lymphoma. Study observations and caveats: At baseline, newly diagnosed patients reportedly showed less TCR diversity than healthy donors. Baseline diversity resembling that of newly diagnosed patients was seen in complete responders. By C4D1, CD4+ diversity increased significantly, especially in complete responders. Some patients began nivolumab under 1 year after ASCT. These patients were excluded from later analyses.

Clones were sequenced by immunoSEQ multiplex PCR, and TCRdb holds only the in-frame ones, with some missing. The sample consists of 25,000 to 30,000 clones, roughly 83% of them appearing once. The ends lost 5 bases at V and 8 bases at J; junction bases unmatched: 11. CDR1 is SGHTA, CDR2 FQGNSA, per germline. The CDR3 loop spans 15 amino acids. No patient escaped relapse after autologous stem cell transplantation, and brentuximab vedotin exposure varied. This clone occurred a few times. As yet, its antigen is unknown. This receptor was taken from a human donor with classical Hodgkin lymphoma. The starting material was peripheral blood mononuclear cells (PBMCs), obtained before the second cycle of nivolumab. The chain couples TRBV7-2 to TRBJ1-4; TRBD1 matches 7 bases. CDR3 DNA: TGTGCCAGCAGCAACTACAGGGGAAACAAGGAAAAACTGTTTTTT. It specifies CASSNYRGNKEKLFF.